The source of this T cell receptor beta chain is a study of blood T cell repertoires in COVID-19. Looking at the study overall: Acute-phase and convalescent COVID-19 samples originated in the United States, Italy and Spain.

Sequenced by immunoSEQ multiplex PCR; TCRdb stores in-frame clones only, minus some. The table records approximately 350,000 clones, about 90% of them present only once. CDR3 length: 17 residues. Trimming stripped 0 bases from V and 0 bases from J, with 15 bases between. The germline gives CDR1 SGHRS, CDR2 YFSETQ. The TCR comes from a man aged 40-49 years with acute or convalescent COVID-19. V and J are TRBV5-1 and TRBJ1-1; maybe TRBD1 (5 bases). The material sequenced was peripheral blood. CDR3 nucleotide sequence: TGCGCCAGCAGCTTGGCCTCGGCAGGGCCATTGAACACTGAAGCTTTCTTT. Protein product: CASSLASAGPLNTEAFF.